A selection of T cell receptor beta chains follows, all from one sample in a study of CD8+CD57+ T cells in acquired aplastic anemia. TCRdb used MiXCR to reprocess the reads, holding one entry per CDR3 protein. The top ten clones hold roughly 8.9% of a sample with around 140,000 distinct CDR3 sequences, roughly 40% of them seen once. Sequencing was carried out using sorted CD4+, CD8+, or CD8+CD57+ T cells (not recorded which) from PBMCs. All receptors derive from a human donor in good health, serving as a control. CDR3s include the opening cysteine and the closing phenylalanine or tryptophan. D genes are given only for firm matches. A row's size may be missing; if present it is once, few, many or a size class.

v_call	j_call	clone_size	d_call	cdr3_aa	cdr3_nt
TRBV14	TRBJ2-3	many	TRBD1	CASSRLGTASTDTQYF	TGTGCCAGCAGCCGCCTAGGGACAGCTAGCACAGATACGCAGTATTTT
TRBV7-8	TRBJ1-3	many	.	CASSVPGDGNTIYF	TGTGCCAGCAGCGTTCCTGGTGACGGAAACACCATATATTTT
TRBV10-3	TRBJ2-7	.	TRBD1	CAIRTGTVKLWAYEQYF	TGTGCCATCAGGACCGGGACAGTCAAACTTTGGGCCTACGAGCAGTACTTC
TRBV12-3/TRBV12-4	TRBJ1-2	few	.	CASSLAANYGYTF	TGTGCCAGCAGTTTGGCGGCCAACTATGGCTACACCTTC
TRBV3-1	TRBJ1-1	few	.	CASSQQGLNTEAFF	TGTGCCAGCAGCCAGCAGGGCCTGAACACTGAAGCTTTCTTT
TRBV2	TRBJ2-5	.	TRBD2	CASSVGGNLETQYF	TGTGCCAGCAGTGTGGGGGGGAACCTAGAGACCCAGTACTTC
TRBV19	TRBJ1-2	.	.	CASTTGEGNYGYTF	TGTGCCAGTACCACCGGGGAGGGTAACTATGGCTACACCTTC
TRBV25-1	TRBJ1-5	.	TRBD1	CASSEDRDFGAQHF	TGTGCCAGCAGTGAAGACAGGGACTTCGGGGCCCAGCATTTT
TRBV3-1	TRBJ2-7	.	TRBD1	CASSVGQEPYEQYF	TGTGCCAGCAGCGTAGGACAGGAGCCCTACGAGCAGTACTTC
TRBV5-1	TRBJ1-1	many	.	CASSGGVNTEAFF	TGCGCCAGCAGCGGGGGGGTGAACACTGAAGCTTTCTTT
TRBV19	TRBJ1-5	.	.	CASSGKWAGFQPQHF	TGTGCCAGTAGTGGGAAATGGGCAGGGTTTCAGCCCCAGCATTTT
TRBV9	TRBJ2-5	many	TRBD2	CASSVGAGVQETQYF	TGTGCCAGCAGCGTAGGAGCGGGGGTACAAGAGACCCAGTACTTC
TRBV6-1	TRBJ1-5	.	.	CASSGQPQHF	TGTGCCAGCAGTGGACAGCCCCAGCATTTT
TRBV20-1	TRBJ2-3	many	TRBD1	CSAPRTGDPPDTQYF	TGCAGTGCGCCCCGGACAGGGGATCCCCCAGATACGCAGTATTTT
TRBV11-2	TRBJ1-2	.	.	CATSLRGGDGYTF	TGTGCCACCAGTCTAAGGGGTGGAGATGGCTACACCTTC
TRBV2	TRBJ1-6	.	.	CASLKGSVGGSPLHF	TGTGCCAGCCTAAAGGGATCGGTGGGCGGCTCACCCCTCCACTTT
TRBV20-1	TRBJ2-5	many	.	CSARDGTDSQETQYF	TGCAGTGCTAGAGATGGCACCGACAGCCAAGAGACCCAGTACTTC
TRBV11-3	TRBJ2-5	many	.	CASSFGPQETQYF	TGTGCCAGCAGCTTCGGGCCGCAAGAGACCCAGTACTTC
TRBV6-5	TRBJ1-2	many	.	CASSYSGDSSYGYTF	TGTGCCAGCAGTTACTCGGGAGACAGCTCCTATGGCTACACCTTC
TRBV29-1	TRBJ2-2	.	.	CSVELGAPGELFF	TGCAGCGTTGAACTTGGGGCCCCCGGGGAGCTGTTTTTT
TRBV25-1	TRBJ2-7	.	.	CASSENGGGVMYEQYF	TGTGCCAGCAGTGAAAATGGGGGGGGCGTTATGTACGAGCAGTACTTC
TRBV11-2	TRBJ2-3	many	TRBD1	CASSSSQGSVDTQYF	TGTGCCAGCAGCTCCTCACAGGGGTCGGTAGATACGCAGTATTTT
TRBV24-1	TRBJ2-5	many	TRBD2	CATSELGGLAERETQYF	TGTGCCACCAGTGAGCTCGGAGGACTAGCGGAGCGAGAGACCCAGTACTTC
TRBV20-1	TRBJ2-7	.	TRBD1	CSATTGTGVYEQYF	TGCAGTGCCACAACCGGGACAGGAGTCTACGAGCAGTACTTC
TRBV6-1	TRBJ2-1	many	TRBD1	CASSDRGRNNEQFF	TGTGCCAGCAGTGACAGGGGGCGCAACAATGAGCAGTTCTTC
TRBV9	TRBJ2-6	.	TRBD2	CASSPSWLAGGAGANVLTF	TGTGCCAGCAGCCCCAGTTGGCTAGCGGGGGGAGCTGGGGCCAACGTCCTGACTTTC
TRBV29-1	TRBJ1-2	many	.	CSVEVPYGYTF	TGCAGCGTTGAGGTTCCCTATGGCTACACCTTC
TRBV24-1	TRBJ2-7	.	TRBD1	CATDGTGSYEQYF	TGTGCCACCGACGGGACAGGCTCTTACGAGCAGTACTTC
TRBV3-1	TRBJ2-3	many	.	CASSQGMRHSGTDTQYF	TGTGCCAGCAGCCAGGGAATGAGGCACAGTGGCACAGATACGCAGTATTTT
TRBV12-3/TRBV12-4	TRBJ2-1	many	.	CASSLAQFGQFF	TGTGCCAGCAGTTTAGCCCAATTCGGGCAGTTCTTC
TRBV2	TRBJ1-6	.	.	CASSEVGLLNSPLHF	TGTGCCAGCAGTGAAGTGGGACTCCTGAATTCACCCCTCCACTTT
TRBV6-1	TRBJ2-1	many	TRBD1	CASSADRASGEQFF	TGTGCCAGCAGTGCGGACAGGGCCTCCGGTGAGCAGTTCTTC
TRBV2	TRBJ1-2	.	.	CASSEQGRYGYTF	TGTGCCAGCAGTGAACAGGGACGATATGGCTACACCTTC
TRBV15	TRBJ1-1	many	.	CATSRDRNTEAFF	TGTGCCACCAGCAGAGATCGAAACACTGAAGCTTTCTTT
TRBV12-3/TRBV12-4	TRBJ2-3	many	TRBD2	CASSLSSGGVTDTQYF	TGTGCCAGCAGTTTATCTAGCGGGGGGGTCACAGATACGCAGTATTTT
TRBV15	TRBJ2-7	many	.	CATSRSGGLAVGEQYF	TGTGCCACCAGCAGATCTGGGGGGCTCGCTGTGGGTGAGCAGTACTTC
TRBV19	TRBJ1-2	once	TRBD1	CASSGRDRGFGVDGYTF	TGTGCCAGTAGTGGCCGGGACAGGGGTTTTGGTGTTGATGGCTACACCTTC
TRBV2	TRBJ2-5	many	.	CASNTEETQYF	TGTGCCAGCAACACGGAAGAGACCCAGTACTTC
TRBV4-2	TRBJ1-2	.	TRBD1	CASSRNPGQGNAGYTF	TGTGCCAGCAGCCGGAATCCGGGACAGGGTAATGCCGGCTACACCTTC
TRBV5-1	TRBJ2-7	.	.	CASSHQGIASYEQYF	TGCGCCAGCAGCCACCAGGGGATTGCGTCCTACGAGCAGTACTTC
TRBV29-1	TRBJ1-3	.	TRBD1	CSVTQGSGNTIYF	TGCAGCGTTACACAGGGGTCTGGAAACACCATATATTTT
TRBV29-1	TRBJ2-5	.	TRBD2	CSVAGASGQETQYF	TGCAGCGTGGCGGGGGCTAGCGGGCAAGAGACCCAGTACTTC
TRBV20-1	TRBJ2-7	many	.	CSASGAGTSYEQYF	TGCAGTGCTAGTGGGGCAGGGACCTCCTACGAGCAGTACTTC
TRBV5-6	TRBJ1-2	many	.	CASSPSAGYVYGYTF	TGTGCCAGCAGCCCCTCCGCGGGGTATGTCTATGGCTACACCTTC
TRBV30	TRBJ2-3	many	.	CAWIGGKLTDTQYF	TGTGCCTGGATTGGGGGGAAACTCACAGATACGCAGTATTTT
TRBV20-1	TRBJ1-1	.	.	CSARGTMNTEAFF	TGCAGTGCTAGAGGAACAATGAACACTGAAGCTTTCTTT
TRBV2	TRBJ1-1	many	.	CAKTGGGQNTEAFF	TGTGCCAAAACGGGGGGGGGACAGAACACTGAAGCTTTCTTT